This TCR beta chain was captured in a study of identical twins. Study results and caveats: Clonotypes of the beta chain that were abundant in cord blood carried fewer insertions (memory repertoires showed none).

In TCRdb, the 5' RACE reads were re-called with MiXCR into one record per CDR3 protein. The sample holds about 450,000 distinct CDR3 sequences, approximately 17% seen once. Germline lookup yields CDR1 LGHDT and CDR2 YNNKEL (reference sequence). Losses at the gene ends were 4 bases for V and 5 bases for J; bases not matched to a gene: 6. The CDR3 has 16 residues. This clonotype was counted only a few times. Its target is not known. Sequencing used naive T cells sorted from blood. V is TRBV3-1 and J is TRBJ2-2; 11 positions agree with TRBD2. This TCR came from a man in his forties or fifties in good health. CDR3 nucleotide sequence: TGTGCCAGCAGCCCTAGACTAGCGGGGCTAACCGGGGAGCTGTTTTTT. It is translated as CASSPRLAGLTGELFF.